The 2 T cell receptor beta chains below all came from one sample that was sequenced in a study of CD8+ T cells in alopecia areata. Noted treatment: oral pan-JAK inhibitor, 5-10 mg twice daily. Extraction and reverse transcription of RNA yielded cDNA as the sequencing template. TCRdb's table, derived via immunoSEQ multiplex PCR, lists solely in-frame clones and lacks some. The table has some 120,000 clones, about 60% seen once. The sequences come from CD8+ T cells sorted from blood, collected at week 24, from a patient treated with tofacitinib. The receptors stem from a human donor with alopecia areata.

V and J are TRBV9 and TRBJ2-1; D is possibly TRBD1 or TRBD2 (6 bases each). This CDR3 is 16 amino acids long. Germline lookup yields CDR1 SGDLS and CDR2 YYNGEE. Trimming shortened V by 3 bases and J by 9 bases, and 22 bases separated the two germline ends. The CDR3 spells CASSATRAGRDTEQFF. DNA of the CDR3: TGTGCCAGCAGCGCGACTCGAGCGGGCAGGGACACTGAGCAGTTCTTC.

The chain joins TRBV27 to TRBJ2-7; D tentatively fits TRBD1 or TRBD2 (6 bases each). Trimming cost V 8 bases and J 3 bases, with 17 bases left between them. The CDR3 is 14 residues long. Per the germline V gene, CDR1 is MNHEY and CDR2 is SMNVEV (reference sequence). The CDR3 sequence is CASAWEGGNYEQYF. The CDR3 bases are TGTGCCAGCGCCTGGGAAGGGGGGAACTACGAGCAGTACTTC.